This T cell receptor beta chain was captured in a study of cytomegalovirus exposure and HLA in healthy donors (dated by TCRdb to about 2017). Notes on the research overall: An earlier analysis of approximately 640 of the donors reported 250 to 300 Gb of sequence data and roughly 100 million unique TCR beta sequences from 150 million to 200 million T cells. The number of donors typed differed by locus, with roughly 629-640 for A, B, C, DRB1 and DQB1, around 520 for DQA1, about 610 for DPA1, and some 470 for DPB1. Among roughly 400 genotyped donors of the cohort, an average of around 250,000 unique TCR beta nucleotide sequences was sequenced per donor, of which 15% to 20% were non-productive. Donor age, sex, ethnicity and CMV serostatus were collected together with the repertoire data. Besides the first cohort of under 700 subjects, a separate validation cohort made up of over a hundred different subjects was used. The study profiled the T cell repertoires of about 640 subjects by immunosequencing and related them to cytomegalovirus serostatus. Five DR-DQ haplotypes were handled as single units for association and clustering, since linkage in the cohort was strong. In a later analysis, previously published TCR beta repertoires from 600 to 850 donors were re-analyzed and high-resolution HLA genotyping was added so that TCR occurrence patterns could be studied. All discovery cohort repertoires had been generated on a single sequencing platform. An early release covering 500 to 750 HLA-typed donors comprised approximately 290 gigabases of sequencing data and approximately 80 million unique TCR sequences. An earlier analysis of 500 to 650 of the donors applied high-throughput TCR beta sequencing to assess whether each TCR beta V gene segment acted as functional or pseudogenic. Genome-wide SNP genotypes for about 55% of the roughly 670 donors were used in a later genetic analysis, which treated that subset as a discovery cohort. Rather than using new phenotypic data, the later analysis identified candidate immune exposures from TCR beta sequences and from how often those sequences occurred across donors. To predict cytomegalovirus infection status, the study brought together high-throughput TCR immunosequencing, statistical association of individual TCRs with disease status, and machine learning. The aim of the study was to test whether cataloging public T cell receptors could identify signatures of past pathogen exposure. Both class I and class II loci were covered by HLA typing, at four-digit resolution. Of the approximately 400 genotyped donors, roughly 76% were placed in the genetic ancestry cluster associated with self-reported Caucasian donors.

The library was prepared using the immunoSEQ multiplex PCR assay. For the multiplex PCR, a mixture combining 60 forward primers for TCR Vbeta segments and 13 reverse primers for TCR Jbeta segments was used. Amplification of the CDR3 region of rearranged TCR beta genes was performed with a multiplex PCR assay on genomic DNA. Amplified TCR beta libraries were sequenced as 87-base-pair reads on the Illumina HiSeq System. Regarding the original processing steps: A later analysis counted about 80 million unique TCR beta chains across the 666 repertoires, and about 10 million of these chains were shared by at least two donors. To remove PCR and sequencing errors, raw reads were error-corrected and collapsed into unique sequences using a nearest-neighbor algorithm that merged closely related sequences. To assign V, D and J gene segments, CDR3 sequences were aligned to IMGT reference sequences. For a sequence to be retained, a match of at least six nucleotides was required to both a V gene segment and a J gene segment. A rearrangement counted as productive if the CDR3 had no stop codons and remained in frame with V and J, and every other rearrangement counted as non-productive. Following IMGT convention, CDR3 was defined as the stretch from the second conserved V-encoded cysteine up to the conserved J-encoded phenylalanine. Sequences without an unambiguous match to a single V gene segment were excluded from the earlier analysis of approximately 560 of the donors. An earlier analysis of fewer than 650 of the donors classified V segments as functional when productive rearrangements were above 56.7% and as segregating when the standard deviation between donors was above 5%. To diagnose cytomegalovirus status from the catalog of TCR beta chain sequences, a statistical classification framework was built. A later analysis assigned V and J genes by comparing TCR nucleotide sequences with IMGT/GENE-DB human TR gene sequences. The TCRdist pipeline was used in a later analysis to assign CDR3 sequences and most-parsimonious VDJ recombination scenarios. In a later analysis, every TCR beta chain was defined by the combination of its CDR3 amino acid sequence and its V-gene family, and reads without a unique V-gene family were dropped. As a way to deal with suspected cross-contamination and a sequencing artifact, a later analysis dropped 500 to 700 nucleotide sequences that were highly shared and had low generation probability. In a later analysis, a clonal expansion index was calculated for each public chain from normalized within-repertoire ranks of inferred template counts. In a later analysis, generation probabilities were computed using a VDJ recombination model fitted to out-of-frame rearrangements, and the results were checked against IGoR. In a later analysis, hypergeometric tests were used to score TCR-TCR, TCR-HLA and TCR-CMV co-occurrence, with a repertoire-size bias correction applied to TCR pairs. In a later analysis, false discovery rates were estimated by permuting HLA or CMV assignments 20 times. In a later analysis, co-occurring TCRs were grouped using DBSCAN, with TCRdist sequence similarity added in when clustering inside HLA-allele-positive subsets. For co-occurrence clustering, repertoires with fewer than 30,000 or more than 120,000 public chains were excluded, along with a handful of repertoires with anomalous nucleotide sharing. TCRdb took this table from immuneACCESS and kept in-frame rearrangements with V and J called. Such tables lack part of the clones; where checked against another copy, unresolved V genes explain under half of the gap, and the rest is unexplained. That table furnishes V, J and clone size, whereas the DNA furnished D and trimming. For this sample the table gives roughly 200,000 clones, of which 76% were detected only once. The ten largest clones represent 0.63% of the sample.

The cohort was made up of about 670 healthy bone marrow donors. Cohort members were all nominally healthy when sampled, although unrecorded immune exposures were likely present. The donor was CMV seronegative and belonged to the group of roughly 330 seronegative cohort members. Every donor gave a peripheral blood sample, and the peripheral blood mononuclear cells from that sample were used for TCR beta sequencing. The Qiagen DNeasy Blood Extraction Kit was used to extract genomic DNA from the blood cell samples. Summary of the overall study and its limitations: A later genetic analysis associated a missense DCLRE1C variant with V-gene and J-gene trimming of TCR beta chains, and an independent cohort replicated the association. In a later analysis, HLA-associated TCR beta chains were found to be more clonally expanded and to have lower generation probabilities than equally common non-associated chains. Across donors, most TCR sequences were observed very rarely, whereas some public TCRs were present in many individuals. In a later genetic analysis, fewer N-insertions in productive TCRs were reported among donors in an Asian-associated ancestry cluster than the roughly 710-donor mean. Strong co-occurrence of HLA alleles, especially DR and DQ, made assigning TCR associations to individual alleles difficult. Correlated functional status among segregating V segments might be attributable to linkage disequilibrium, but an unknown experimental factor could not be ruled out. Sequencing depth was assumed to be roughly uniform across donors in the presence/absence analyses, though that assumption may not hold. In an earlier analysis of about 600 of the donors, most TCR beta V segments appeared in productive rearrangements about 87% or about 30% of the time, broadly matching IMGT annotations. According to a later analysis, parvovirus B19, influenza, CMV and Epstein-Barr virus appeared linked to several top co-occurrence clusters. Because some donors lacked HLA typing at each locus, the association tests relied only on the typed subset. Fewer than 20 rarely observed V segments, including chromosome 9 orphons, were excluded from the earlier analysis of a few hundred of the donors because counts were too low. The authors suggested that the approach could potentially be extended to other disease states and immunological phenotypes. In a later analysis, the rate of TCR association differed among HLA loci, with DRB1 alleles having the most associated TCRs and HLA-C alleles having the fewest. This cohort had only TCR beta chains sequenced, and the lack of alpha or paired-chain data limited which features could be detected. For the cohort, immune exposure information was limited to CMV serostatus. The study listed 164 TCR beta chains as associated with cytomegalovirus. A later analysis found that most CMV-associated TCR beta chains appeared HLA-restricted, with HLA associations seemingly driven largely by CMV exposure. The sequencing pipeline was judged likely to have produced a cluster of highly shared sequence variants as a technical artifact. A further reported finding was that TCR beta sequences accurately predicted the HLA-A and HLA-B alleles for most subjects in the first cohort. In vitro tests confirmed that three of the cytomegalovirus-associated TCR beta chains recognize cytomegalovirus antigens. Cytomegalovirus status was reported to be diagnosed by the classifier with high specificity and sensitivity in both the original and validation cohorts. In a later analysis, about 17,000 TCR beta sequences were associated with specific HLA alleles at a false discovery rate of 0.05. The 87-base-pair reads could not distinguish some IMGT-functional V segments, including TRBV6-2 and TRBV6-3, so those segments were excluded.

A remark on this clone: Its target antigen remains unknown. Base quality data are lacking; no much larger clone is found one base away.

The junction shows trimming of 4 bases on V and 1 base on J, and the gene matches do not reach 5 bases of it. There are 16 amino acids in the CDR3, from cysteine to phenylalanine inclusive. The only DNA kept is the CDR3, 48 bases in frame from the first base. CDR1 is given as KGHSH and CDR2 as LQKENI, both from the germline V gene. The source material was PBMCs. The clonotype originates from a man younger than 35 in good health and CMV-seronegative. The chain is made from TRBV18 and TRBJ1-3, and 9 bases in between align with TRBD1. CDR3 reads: CASSRTGTGSGNTIYF. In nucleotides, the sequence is TGTGCCAGCTCACGCACCGGGACAGGGTCTGGAAACACCATATATTTT.